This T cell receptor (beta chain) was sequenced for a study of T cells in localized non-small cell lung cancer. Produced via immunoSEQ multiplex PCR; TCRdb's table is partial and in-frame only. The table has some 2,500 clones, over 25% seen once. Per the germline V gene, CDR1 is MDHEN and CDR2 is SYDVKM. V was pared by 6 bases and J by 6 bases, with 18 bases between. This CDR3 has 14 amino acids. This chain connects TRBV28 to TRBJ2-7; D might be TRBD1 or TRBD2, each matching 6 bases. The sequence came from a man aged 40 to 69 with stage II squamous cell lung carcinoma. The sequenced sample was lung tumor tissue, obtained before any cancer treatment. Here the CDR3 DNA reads TGTGCCAGCAGCTTTTTCGGAGGGGGACGCGAGCAGTACTTC. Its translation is CASSFFGGGREQYF. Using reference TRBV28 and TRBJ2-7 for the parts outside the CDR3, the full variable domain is DVKVTQSSRYLVKRTGEKVFLECVQDMDHENMFWYRQDPGLGLRLIYFSYDVKMKEKGDIPEGYSVSREKKERFSLILESASTNQTSMYLCASSFFGGGREQYFGPGTRLTVT.